The clone carrying this T cell receptor beta chain was recorded only once. This specimen comes from a study of blood T cells in healthy people across ages. V was clipped by 7 bases and J by 8 bases, with 14 bases between them. The CDR3 spans 11 residues. Germline lookup yields CDR1 SQVTM and CDR2 ANQGSEA. Using a J-beta primer mix together with a sample-barcoded 5' primer, a second PCR was run for roughly 7 to 12 cycles. TCRdb fed the 5' RACE reads into MiXCR, producing one record per CDR3 protein. The sample lists 450,000 to 650,000 distinct CDR3 sequences, 24% occurring once. These records were also assigned to another study, of T cells of mothers and their children.

The receptor's source is a boy between 10 and 17 years old in good health. The rearrangement joins TRBV29-1 to TRBJ1-2; D unclear. The sample taken for sequencing was blood. Here the CDR3 DNA reads TGCAGCGCAAGAACTGTGGAGGGCTACACCTTC. Amino acid sequence: CSARTVEGYTF. The variable domain in full, with the rest retrieved from reference TRBV29-1 and TRBJ1-2, is SAVISQKPSRDICQRGTSLTIQCQVDSQVTMMFWYRQQPGQSLTLIATANQGSEATYESGFVIDKFPISRPNLTFSTLTVSNMSPEDSSIYLCSARTVEGYTFGSGTRLTVV.